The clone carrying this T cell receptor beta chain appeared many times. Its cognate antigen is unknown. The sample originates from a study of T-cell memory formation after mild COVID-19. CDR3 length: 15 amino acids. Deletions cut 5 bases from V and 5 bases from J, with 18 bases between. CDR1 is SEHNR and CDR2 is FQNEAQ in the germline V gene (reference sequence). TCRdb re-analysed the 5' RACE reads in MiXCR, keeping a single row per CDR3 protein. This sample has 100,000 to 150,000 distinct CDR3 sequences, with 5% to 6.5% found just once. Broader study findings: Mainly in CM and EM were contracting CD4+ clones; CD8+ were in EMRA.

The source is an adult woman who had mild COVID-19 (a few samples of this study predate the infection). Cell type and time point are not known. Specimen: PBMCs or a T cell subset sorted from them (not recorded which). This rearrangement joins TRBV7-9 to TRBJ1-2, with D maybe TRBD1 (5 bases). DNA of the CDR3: TGTGCCAGCAGCCCCAGCGGGGCAGGCCGTTATGGCTACACCTTC. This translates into CASSPSGAGRYGYTF.